Reported below is one T cell receptor (beta chain). These data are taken from a study of shared T cell receptors in the human thymus. Germline CDR1 and CDR2: SGHAT and FQNNGV. The CDR3 is 15 amino acids. The V and J ends lost 7 bases and 8 bases, in that order; junction bases with no gene match: 10. The protocol was immunoSEQ multiplex PCR, while the TCRdb copy is restricted to in-frame clones and leaves out a portion. The sample holds approximately 660,000 clones, around 87% seen once. Another study also made use of these data, one on human thymus T cells. That study reports: Having corrective surgery for congenital heart defects, healthy Finnish infants were the ones who donated. The study used thymus tissue resected during corrective heart surgery. There were highly overlapping thymic repertoires among unrelated individuals, as related research reported.

The sequence was obtained from a boy under two years old with a congenital heart defect. This rearrangement joins TRBV11-2 to TRBJ2-1, with 11 nucleotides matching TRBD2. Input material: thymocytes. The CDR3, as DNA: TGTGCCAGCACCCCGACTAGCGGGGACTTCGATGAGCAGTTCTTC. Translated: CASTPTSGDFDEQFF. The complete variable domain, with remaining parts taken from reference TRBV11-2 and TRBJ2-1, reads EAGVAQSPRYKIIEKRQSVAFWCNPISGHATLYWYQQILGQGPKLLIQFQNNGVVDDSQLPKDRFSAERLKGVDSTLKIQPAKLEDSAVYLCASTPTSGDFDEQFFGPGTRLTVL.